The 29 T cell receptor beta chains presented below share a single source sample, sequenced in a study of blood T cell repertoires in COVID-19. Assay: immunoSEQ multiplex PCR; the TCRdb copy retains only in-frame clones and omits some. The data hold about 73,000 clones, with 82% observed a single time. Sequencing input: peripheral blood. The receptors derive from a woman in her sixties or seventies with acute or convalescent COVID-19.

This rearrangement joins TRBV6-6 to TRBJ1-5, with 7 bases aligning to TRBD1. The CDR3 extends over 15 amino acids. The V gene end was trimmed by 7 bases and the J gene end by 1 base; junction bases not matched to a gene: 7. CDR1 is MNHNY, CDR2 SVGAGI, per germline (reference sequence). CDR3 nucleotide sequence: TGTGCCAGCACCCCACAGGGGAAGAGCAATCAGCCCCAGCATTTT. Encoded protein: CASTPQGKSNQPQHF.

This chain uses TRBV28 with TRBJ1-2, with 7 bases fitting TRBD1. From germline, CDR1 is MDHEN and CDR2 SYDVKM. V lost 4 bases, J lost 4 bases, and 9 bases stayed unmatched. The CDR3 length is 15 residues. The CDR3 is CASSSAEGALYGYTF. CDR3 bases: TGTGCCAGCAGTTCCGCTGAGGGGGCCCTCTATGGCTACACCTTC.

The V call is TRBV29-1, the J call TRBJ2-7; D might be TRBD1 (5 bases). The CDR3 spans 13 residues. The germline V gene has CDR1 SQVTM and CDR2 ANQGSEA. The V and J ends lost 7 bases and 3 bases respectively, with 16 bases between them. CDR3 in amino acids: CSARKGAGYEQYF. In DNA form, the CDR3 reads TGCAGCGCCCGGAAAGGGGCAGGCTACGAGCAGTACTTC.

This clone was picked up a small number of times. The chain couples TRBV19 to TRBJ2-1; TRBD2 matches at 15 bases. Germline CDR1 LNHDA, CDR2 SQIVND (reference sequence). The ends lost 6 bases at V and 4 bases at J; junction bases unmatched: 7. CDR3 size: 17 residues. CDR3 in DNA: TGTGCCAGTAGCCTCAAGGGACTAGCGGGGGGATACAATGAGCAGTTCTTC. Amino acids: CASSLKGLAGGYNEQFF.

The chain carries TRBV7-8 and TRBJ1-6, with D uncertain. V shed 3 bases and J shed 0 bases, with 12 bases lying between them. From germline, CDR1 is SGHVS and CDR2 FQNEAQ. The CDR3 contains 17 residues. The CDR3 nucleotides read TGTGCCAGCAGCTTGGTTGTACCTAGCTCCTATAATTCACCCCTCCACTTT. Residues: CASSLVVPSSYNSPLHF. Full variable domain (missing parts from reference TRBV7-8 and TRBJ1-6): GAGVSQSPRYKVAKRGQDVALRCDPISGHVSLFWYQQALGQGPEFLTYFQNEAQLDKSGLPSDRFFAERPEGSVSTLKIQRTQQEDSAVYLCASSLVVPSSYNSPLHFGNGTRLTVT.

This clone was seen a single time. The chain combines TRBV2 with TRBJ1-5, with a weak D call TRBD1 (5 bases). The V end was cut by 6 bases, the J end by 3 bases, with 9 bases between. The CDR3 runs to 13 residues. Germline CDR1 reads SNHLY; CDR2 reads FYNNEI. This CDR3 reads CASSRQLNQPQHF. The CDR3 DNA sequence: TGTGCCAGCAGCCGACAGCTCAATCAGCCCCAGCATTTT. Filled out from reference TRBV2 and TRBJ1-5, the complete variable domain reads EPEVTQTPSHQVTQMGQEVILRCVPISNHLYFYWYRQILGQKVEFLVSFYNNEISEKSEIFDDQFSVERPDGSNFTLKIRSTKLEDSAMYFCASSRQLNQPQHFGDGTRLSIL.

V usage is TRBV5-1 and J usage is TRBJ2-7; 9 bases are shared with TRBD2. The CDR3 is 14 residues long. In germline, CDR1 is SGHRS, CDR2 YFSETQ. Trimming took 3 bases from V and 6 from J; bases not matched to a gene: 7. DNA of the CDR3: TGCGCCAGCAGCTACTCAGCGGGAGGTGGCGAGCAGTACTTC. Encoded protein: CASSYSAGGGEQYF.

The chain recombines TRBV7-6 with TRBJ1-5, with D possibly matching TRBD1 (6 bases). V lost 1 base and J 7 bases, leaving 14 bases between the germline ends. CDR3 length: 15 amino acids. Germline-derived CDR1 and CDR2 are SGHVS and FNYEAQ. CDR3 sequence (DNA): TGTGCCAGCAGCTTAGGGGCAGGGGTAAGGCAGCCCCAGCATTTT. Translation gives CASSLGAGVRQPQHF.

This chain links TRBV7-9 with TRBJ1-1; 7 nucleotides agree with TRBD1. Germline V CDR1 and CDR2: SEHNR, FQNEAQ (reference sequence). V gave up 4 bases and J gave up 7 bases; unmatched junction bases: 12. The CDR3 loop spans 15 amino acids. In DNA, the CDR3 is TGTGCCAGCAGCTACGAGGGGGCGCGCGCACTTGAAGCTTTCTTT. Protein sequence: CASSYEGARALEAFF.

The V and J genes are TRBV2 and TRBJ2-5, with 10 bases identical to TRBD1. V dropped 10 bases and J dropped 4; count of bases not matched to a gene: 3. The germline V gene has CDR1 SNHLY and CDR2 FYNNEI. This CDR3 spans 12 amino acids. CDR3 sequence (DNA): TGTGCCATACGACAGGGGGCAGAGACCCAGTACTTC. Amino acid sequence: CAIRQGAETQYF.

CDR3 DNA: TGTGCCAGCAGGAAAGGGGGTATCGTTAATTCACCCCTCCACTTT. This encodes CASRKGGIVNSPLHF. The V gene is TRBV14, the J gene TRBJ1-6, with D possibly being TRBD1 (6 bases). Germline CDR1 and CDR2: SGHDN and FVKESK. This CDR3 spans 15 amino acids. V lost 6 bases and J lost 6, with 15 bases in between.

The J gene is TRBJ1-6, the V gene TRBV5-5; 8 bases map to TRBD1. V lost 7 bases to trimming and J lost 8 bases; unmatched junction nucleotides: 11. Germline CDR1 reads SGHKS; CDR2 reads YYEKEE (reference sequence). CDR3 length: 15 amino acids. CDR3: CASQPGGTGYSPLHF. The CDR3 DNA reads TGTGCCAGCCAACCTGGGGGGACAGGCTATTCACCCCTCCACTTT.

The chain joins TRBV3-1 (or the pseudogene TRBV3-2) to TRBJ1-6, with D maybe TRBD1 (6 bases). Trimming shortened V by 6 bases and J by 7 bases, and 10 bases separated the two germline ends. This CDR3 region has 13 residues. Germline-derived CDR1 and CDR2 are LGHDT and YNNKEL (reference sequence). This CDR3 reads CASRGQPNSPLHF. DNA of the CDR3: TGTGCCAGCAGAGGACAGCCAAATTCACCCCTCCACTTT.

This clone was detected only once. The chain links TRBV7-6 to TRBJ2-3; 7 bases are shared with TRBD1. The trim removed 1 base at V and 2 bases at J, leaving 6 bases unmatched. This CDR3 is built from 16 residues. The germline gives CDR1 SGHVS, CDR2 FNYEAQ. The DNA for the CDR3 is TGTGCCAGCAGCTTAGAACAGGGGTTACCCACAGATACGCAGTATTTT. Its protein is CASSLEQGLPTDTQYF.

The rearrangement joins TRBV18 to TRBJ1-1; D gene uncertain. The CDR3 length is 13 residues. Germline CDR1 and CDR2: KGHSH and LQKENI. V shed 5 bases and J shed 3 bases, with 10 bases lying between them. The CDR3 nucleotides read TGTGCCAGCTCATCCACAGTGGACACTGAAGCTTTCTTT. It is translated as CASSSTVDTEAFF. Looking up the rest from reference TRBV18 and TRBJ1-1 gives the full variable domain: NAGVMQNPRHLVRRRGQEARLRCSPMKGHSHVYWYRQLPEEGLKFMVYLQKENIIDESGMPKERFSAEFPKEGPSILRIQQVVRGDSAAYFCASSSTVDTEAFFGQGTRLTVV.

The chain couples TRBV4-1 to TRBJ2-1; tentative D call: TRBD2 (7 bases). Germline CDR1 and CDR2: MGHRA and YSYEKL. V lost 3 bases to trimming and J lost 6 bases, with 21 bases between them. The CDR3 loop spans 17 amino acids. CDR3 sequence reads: CASSQRGGGAGANEQFF. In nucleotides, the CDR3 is TGCGCCAGCAGCCAGCGAGGGGGGGGCGCAGGGGCCAATGAGCAGTTCTTC.

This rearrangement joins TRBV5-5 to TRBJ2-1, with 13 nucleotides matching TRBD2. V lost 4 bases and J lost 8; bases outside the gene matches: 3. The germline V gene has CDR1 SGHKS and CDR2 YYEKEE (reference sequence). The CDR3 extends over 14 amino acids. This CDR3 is CASSLLAGGDEQFF. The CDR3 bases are TGTGCCAGCAGCCTACTAGCGGGAGGGGATGAGCAGTTCTTC.

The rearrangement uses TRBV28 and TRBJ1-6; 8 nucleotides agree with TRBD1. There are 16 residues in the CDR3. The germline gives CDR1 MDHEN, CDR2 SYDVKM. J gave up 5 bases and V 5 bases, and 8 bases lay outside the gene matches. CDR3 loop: CASSMTGTGNNSPLHF. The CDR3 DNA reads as TGTGCCAGCAGTATGACCGGGACAGGAAATAATTCACCCCTCCACTTT. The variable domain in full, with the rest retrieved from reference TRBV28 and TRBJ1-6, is DVKVTQSSRYLVKRTGEKVFLECVQDMDHENMFWYRQDPGLGLRLIYFSYDVKMKEKGDIPEGYSVSREKKERFSLILESASTNQTSMYLCASSMTGTGNNSPLHFGNGTRLTVT.

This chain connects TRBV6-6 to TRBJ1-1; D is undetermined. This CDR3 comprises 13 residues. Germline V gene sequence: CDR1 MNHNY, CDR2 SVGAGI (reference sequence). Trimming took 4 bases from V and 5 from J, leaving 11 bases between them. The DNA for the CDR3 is TGTGCCAGCAGTTCGGTAGAGTGGACTGAAGCTTTCTTT. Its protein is CASSSVEWTEAFF.

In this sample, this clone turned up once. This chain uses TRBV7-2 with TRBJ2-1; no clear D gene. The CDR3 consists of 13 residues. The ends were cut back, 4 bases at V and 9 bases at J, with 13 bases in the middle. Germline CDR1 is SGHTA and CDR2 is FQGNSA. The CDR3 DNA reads TGTGCCAGCAGCTCACCCGTGCGGAGTGAGCAGTTCTTC. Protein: CASSSPVRSEQFF.

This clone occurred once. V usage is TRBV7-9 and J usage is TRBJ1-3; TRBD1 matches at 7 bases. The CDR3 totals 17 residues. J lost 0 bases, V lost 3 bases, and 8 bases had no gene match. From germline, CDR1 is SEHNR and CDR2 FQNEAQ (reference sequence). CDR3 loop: CASSFYRQGISGNTIYF. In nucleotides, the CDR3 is TGTGCCAGCAGCTTCTATAGACAGGGTATCTCTGGAAACACCATATATTTT.

CDR3 loop: CASSLFHAPGQGNTGELFF. As DNA, the CDR3 is TGTGCCAGCAGTTTATTTCATGCTCCGGGACAGGGAAACACCGGGGAGCTGTTTTTT. V usage is TRBV27 and J usage is TRBJ2-2, with 9 positions matching TRBD1. Per germline, CDR1 MNHEY and CDR2 SMNVEV (reference sequence). This CDR3 is built from 19 residues. The junction had 11 bases not matched to a gene; V was cut back by 1 base and J by 2 bases.

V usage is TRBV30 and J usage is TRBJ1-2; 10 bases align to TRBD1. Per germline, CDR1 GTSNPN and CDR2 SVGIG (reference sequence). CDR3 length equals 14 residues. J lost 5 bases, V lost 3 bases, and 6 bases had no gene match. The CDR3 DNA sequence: TGTGCCTGGAGGAGGGACAGGGGATCGTATGGCTACACCTTC. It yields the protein CAWRRDRGSYGYTF.

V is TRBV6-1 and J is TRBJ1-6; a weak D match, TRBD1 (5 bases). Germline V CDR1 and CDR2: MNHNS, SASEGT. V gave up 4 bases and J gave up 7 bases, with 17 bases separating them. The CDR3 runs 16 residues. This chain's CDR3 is CASSAQAILFNSPLHF. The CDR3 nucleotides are TGTGCCAGCAGTGCACAGGCAATTCTCTTCAATTCACCCCTCCACTTT.

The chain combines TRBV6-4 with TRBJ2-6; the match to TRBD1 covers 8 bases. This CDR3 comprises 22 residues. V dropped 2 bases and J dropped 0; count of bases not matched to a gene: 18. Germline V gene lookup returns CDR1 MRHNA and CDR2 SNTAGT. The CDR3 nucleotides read TGTGCCAGCAGTGACGAGAGAGGGGTCCAAGGACAGGGAAGCTCTGGGGCCAACGTCCTGACTTTC. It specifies CASSDERGVQGQGSSGANVLTF.

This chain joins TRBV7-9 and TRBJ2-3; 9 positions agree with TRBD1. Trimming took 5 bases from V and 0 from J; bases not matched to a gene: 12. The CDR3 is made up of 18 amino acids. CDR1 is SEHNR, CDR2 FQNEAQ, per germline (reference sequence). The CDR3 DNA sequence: TGTGCCAGCAGCCCCCCGGGACAGGGTCCCCTTAGCACAGATACGCAGTATTTT. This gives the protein CASSPPGQGPLSTDTQYF.

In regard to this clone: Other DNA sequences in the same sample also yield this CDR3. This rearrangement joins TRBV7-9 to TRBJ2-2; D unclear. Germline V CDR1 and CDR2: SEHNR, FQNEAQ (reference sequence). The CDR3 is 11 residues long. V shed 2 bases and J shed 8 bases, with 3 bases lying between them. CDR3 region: CASSLSGELFF. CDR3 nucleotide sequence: TGTGCCAGCAGCTTATCGGGGGAGCTGTTTTTT. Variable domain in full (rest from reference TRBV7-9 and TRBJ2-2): DTGVSQNPRHKITKRGQNVTFRCDPISEHNRLYWYRQTLGQGPEFLTYFQNEAQLEKSRLLSDRFSAERPKGSFSTLEIQRTEQGDSAMYLCASSLSGELFFGEGSRLTVL.

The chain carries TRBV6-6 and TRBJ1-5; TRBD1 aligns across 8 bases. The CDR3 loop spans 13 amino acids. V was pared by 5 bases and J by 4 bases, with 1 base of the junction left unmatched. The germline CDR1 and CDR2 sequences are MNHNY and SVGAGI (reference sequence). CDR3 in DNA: TGTGCCAGCAGTGACAGGGGAAATCAGCCCCAGCATTTT. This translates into CASSDRGNQPQHF.

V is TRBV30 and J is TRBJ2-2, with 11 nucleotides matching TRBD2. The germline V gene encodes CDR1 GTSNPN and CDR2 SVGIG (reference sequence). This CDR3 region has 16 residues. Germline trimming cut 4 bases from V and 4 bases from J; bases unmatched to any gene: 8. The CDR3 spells CAWTWLAGGVTGELFF. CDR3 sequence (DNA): TGTGCCTGGACATGGCTAGCGGGAGGTGTCACCGGGGAGCTGTTTTTT.